One sample yielded the 27 T cell receptor beta chains listed below, sequenced in a study of T cell changes during pregnancy in multiple sclerosis. Sequenced by immunoSEQ multiplex PCR; TCRdb stores in-frame clones only, minus some. Here the sample spans some 100,000 clones, 94% being singletons. Specimen: peripheral blood, collected before pregnancy. The receptors shown here come from a female donor with multiple sclerosis, enrolled in a pregnancy study.

The CDR3 loop reads CALDDGGVTEAFF. The CDR3 region has the DNA TGTGCCCTGGATGACGGGGGAGTCACTGAAGCTTTCTTT. The V call is TRBV30, the J call TRBJ1-1; the D gene is possibly TRBD1 (5 bases). Trimming took off 8 bases at V and 4 bases at J, with 17 bases between the two ends. Looked up from germline, CDR1 is GTSNPN and CDR2 is SVGIG (reference sequence). The CDR3 runs to 13 residues.

The chain employs TRBV4-1 and TRBJ2-2; a possible D gene is TRBD1 (6 bases). This CDR3 has 18 residues. V was shortened by 11 bases and J by 1 base, with 26 bases between the two germline ends. In germline, CDR1 is MGHRA, CDR2 YSYEKL. Here the CDR3 DNA reads TGCGCCCGCAACGTCGGTGGGGGCAACCGAAAGAACACCGGGGAGCTGTTTTTT. Its protein product is CARNVGGGNRKNTGELFF.

This chain links TRBV27 with TRBJ2-7, with 7 bases aligning to TRBD1. This CDR3 spans 13 amino acids. Germline-derived CDR1 and CDR2 are MNHEY and SMNVEV (reference sequence). Trimming cost V 3 bases and J 6 bases; bases outside gene matches: 5. The CDR3 loop reads CASSFLRTGEQYF. The CDR3 DNA reads as TGTGCCAGCAGTTTCCTACGGACAGGCGAGCAGTACTTC.

The chain links TRBV28 to TRBJ2-1; TRBD2 matches at 11 bases. Germline CDR1 and CDR2: MDHEN and SYDVKM. Trimming removed 1 base from V and 8 bases from J; junction bases left unmatched: 22. The CDR3 is 21 amino acids. CDR3 protein: CASSLSPPSYSLAGGSYEQFF. CDR3 bases: TGTGCCAGCAGTTTATCCCCTCCCTCGTATAGCCTAGCGGGAGGCAGCTATGAGCAGTTCTTC. Using reference TRBV28 and TRBJ2-1 for the parts outside the CDR3, the full variable domain is DVKVTQSSRYLVKRTGEKVFLECVQDMDHENMFWYRQDPGLGLRLIYFSYDVKMKEKGDIPEGYSVSREKKERFSLILESASTNQTSMYLCASSLSPPSYSLAGGSYEQFFGPGTRLTVL.

The chain links TRBV27 to TRBJ2-7; unclear D gene. Germline V gives CDR1 MNHEY, CDR2 SMNVEV (reference sequence). Between the trimmed V and J ends, which lost 5 bases and 2 bases, there was a span of 13 bases. The CDR3 is 14 residues long. The CDR3 spells CASSRGEDPYEQYF. For the CDR3, the DNA is TGTGCCAGCAGTCGAGGTGAGGATCCCTACGAGCAGTACTTC.

This chain connects TRBV13 to TRBJ2-7, with TRBD2 matching 11 bases. The V gene's germline CDR1 is PRHDT and CDR2 FYEKMQ (reference sequence). V was clipped by 5 bases and J by 6 bases; unmatched bases: 3. The CDR3 has 13 residues. CDR3 nucleotide sequence: TGTGCCAGCAGCCCCGGGACTAGCGGCGAGCAGTACTTC. This codes for CASSPGTSGEQYF.

This chain joins TRBV5-1 and TRBJ2-4; 8 bases are a match to TRBD1. After removal of 1 base from V and 6 bases from J, the junction contained 0 bases not matched to a gene. Germline assignment: CDR1 SGHRS and CDR2 YFSETQ. This CDR3 is built from 13 residues. CDR3 DNA sequence: TGCGCCAGCAGCTTGCAGGGGGCAAACATTCAGTACTTC. Translating it yields CASSLQGANIQYF. The full variable domain, in which reference TRBV5-1 and TRBJ2-4 provide the parts outside the CDR3, is KAGVTQTPRYLIKTRGQQVTLSCSPISGHRSVSWYQQTPGQGLQFLFEYFSETQRNKGNFPGRFSGRQFSNSRSEMNVSTLELGDSALYLCASSLQGANIQYFGAGTRLSVL.

The chain recombines TRBV19 with TRBJ2-5; no firm D call. The V end was cut by 5 bases, the J end by 2 bases, with 12 bases between. This CDR3 comprises 14 residues. Germline V lookup: CDR1 LNHDA, CDR2 SQIVND (reference sequence). DNA for the CDR3: TGTGCCAGTAGTTTCATGGCGGCTCAAGAGACCCAGTACTTC. Amino acid sequence: CASSFMAAQETQYF.

V and J are TRBV5-1 and TRBJ2-5; 8 nucleotides agree with TRBD2. The V gene end was trimmed by 5 bases and the J gene end by 4 bases; junction bases not matched to a gene: 4. This CDR3 region has 13 residues. Germline CDR1 is SGHRS and CDR2 is YFSETQ. The CDR3: CASSPAGGETQYF. The CDR3 DNA is TGCGCCAGCAGTCCGGCGGGGGGAGAGACCCAGTACTTC.

The chain couples TRBV15 to TRBJ2-7, with D possibly being TRBD1 (6 bases). Trimming took 4 bases from V and 1 from J, leaving 14 bases between them. Germline-derived CDR1 and CDR2 are LNHNV and YYDKDF (reference sequence). The CDR3 extends over 15 amino acids. CDR3 bases: TGTGCCACCAGCACTAGAACGACAGGATCCTACGAGCAGTACTTC. Amino acids: CATSTRTTGSYEQYF.

The chain has TRBV30 and TRBJ2-3, with a weak D call TRBD2 (5 bases). This CDR3 contains 13 residues. Germline CDR1 and CDR2: GTSNPN and SVGIG (reference sequence). V lost 4 bases to trimming and J lost 4 bases, with 12 bases between them. In DNA form, the CDR3 reads TGTGCCTGGAACGAGGGAGCGCCAGATACGCAGTATTTT. Residues: CAWNEGAPDTQYF.

This chain links TRBV27 with TRBJ2-3, with a weak D call TRBD2 (6 bases). This CDR3 is built from 15 residues. In germline, CDR1 is MNHEY, CDR2 SMNVEV (reference sequence). Trimming removed 8 bases at V and 5 bases at J, with 20 bases between. The CDR3 loop reads CASGSQLADLDTQYF. CDR3 DNA: TGTGCCAGCGGCTCCCAACTAGCAGACTTAGATACGCAGTATTTT.

The chain links TRBV18 to TRBJ1-5, with TRBD1 matching 7 bases. The J segment lost 4 bases and the V segment lost 3 bases, leaving 3 bases of the junction unmatched. Per the germline V gene, CDR1 is KGHSH and CDR2 is LQKENI. CDR3 length: 14 amino acids. The CDR3 nucleotides read TGTGCCAGCTCACCGGGACAGAGAAATCAGCCCCAGCATTTT. Its protein is CASSPGQRNQPQHF.

The sample holds one count of this clone. The chain uses TRBV6-1 and TRBJ1-2, with 8 bases matching TRBD1. The ends lost 6 bases at V and 1 base at J; junction bases unmatched: 4. Germline-derived CDR1 and CDR2 are MNHNS and SASEGT. The CDR3 runs 14 residues. The CDR3 sequence is CASRDRASNYGYTF. CDR3 coding DNA: TGTGCCAGCAGGGACAGGGCAAGTAACTATGGCTACACCTTC.

This chain joins TRBV6-5 and TRBJ1-1; D gene uncertain. Germline lookup yields CDR1 MNHEY and CDR2 SVGAGI. Trimming pared 6 bases from V and 1 base from J, leaving 12 bases between. CDR3 length: 14 amino acids. CDR3 in amino acids: CASSPAGWNTEAFF. CDR3 DNA sequence: TGTGCCAGCAGCCCCGCGGGGTGGAACACTGAAGCTTTCTTT.

V is TRBV4-1 and J is TRBJ2-3; no clear D gene. CDR1 and CDR2 (germline): MGHRA, YSYEKL. The CDR3 runs to 19 residues. The V end lost 0 bases, the J end lost 1 base, and 20 bases lay between the germline ends. CDR3: CASSQDRNSGRPRTDTQYF. CDR3 DNA sequence: TGCGCCAGCAGCCAAGATCGGAACAGTGGCCGACCTCGCACAGATACGCAGTATTTT.

The V gene is TRBV4-2, the J gene TRBJ2-3; D is uncertain. V was pared by 0 bases and J by 4 bases, with 8 bases between. Germline CDR1 LGHNA, CDR2 YNFKEQ. The CDR3 consists of 14 residues. The CDR3 protein is CASSQDISADTQYF. The CDR3 DNA follows: TGTGCCAGCAGCCAAGATATTTCGGCAGATACGCAGTATTTT.

This chain links TRBV5-1 with TRBJ1-2, with D maybe TRBD1 (5 bases). This CDR3 is built from 16 residues. Looked up from germline, CDR1 is SGHRS and CDR2 is YFSETQ. Deletions cut 0 bases from V and 8 bases from J, with 20 bases between. The CDR3 DNA follows: TGCGCCAGCAGCTTGGGCCCGGGTCAGGGCACTAAAGGCTACACCTTC. This translates into CASSLGPGQGTKGYTF.

This sequence joins TRBV29-1 and TRBJ1-2; 8 bases map to TRBD1. V was pared by 6 bases and J by 10 bases, with 10 bases of the junction left unmatched. The V gene's germline CDR1 is SQVTM and CDR2 ANQGSEA. CDR3 length: 12 amino acids. The CDR3 DNA sequence: TGCAGCGTGACCCCCTTGGACAGGGCCTACACCTTC. Amino acid sequence: CSVTPLDRAYTF.

This chain links TRBV27 with TRBJ2-7, with 7 nucleotides matching TRBD2. The V gene end was trimmed by 5 bases and the J gene end by 0 bases; junction bases not matched to a gene: 1. This CDR3 is 13 amino acids long. CDR1 is MNHEY, CDR2 SMNVEV, per germline (reference sequence). The CDR3 reads CASSRTSSYEQYF. The CDR3 DNA follows: TGTGCCAGCAGTAGGACTAGCTCCTACGAGCAGTACTTC.

This chain connects TRBV4-1 to TRBJ2-1, with TRBD2 identical over 7 bases. Looked up from germline, CDR1 is MGHRA and CDR2 is YSYEKL. The CDR3 is 15 amino acids. V gave up 1 base and J gave up 5 bases; unmatched junction bases: 5. CDR3 sequence reads: CASSQVTGGNNEQFF. The CDR3 nucleotides are TGCGCCAGCAGCCAAGTGACGGGAGGCAACAATGAGCAGTTCTTC.

The gene calls are TRBV6-5 and TRBJ2-7; 8 bases match TRBD2. J lost 2 bases, V lost 11 bases, and 11 bases had no gene match. The CDR3 has 14 residues. Germline loops: CDR1 MNHEY, CDR2 SVGAGI. This CDR3 is CACGGRETAYEQYF. As DNA, the CDR3 is TGTGCCTGCGGGGGGCGGGAGACCGCCTACGAGCAGTACTTC.

Only one count was recorded for this clone. This rearrangement joins TRBV27 to TRBJ1-1, with TRBD1 as a possible D gene (6 bases). The germline CDR1 and CDR2 sequences are MNHEY and SMNVEV (reference sequence). V lost 6 bases and J lost 5, with 16 bases in between. The CDR3 has 14 amino acids. The CDR3 loop reads CASRETGWGTEAFF. The CDR3, as DNA: TGTGCCAGCAGAGAAACAGGGTGGGGGACTGAAGCTTTCTTT.

The chain joins TRBV5-1 to TRBJ1-1; tentatively, D is TRBD1 (5 bases). Trimming removed 0 bases from V and 5 bases from J, with 17 bases in between. The CDR3 runs 16 residues. In germline, CDR1 is SGHRS, CDR2 YFSETQ. DNA for the CDR3: TGCGCCAGCAGCTTGGGTCAGGGCCCCGTGGGGACTGAAGCTTTCTTT. It yields the protein CASSLGQGPVGTEAFF.

CDR3 sequence: CASSWARNEQYF. The CDR3 DNA sequence: TGCGCCAGCAGCTGGGCCCGAAACGAGCAGTACTTC. J is TRBJ2-7 and V is TRBV5-1; D is undetermined. The CDR3 covers 12 residues. The germline gives CDR1 SGHRS, CDR2 YFSETQ. The V and J ends lost 3 bases and 5 bases respectively, with 9 bases between them.

The rearrangement joins TRBV2 to TRBJ2-1, with 8 nucleotides matching TRBD2. CDR1 and CDR2 from the germline V gene are SNHLY and FYNNEI. The CDR3 length is 16 residues. Trimming at V came to 6 bases and at J to 7 bases, leaving 14 bases not matched to a gene. The CDR3 nucleotides read TGTGCCAGCAGGACTGGGGCGGGAGGTGGTCGGAATGAGCAGTTCTTC. The encoded protein is CASRTGAGGGRNEQFF.

This chain connects TRBV18 to TRBJ1-1; TRBD1 agrees at 8 bases. Germline V lookup: CDR1 KGHSH, CDR2 LQKENI. The CDR3 length is 16 residues. Losses at the gene ends were 6 bases for V and 0 bases for J; bases not matched to a gene: 9. The CDR3 DNA sequence: TGTGCCAGCTCCCCGTTACCGACAGGGGTGAACACTGAAGCTTTCTTT. It translates to CASSPLPTGVNTEAFF. Supplemented by reference TRBV18 and TRBJ1-1, the full variable domain reads NAGVMQNPRHLVRRRGQEARLRCSPMKGHSHVYWYRQLPEEGLKFMVYLQKENIIDESGMPKERFSAEFPKEGPSILRIQQVVRGDSAAYFCASSPLPTGVNTEAFFGQGTRLTVV.